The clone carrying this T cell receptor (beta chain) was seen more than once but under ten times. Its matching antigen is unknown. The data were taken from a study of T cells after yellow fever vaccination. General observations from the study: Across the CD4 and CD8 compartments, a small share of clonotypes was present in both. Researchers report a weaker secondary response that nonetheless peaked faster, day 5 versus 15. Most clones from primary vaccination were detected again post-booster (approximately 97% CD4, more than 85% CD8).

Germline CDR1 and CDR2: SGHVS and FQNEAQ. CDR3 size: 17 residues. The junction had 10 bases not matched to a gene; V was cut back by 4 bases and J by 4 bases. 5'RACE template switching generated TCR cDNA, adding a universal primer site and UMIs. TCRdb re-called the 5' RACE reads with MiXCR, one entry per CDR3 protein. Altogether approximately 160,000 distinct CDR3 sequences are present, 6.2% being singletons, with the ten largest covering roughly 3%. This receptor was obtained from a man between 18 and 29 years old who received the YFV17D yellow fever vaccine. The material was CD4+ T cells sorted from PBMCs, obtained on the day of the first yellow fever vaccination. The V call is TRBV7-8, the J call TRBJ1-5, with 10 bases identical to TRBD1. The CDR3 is CASSSLPGQGFNQPQHF. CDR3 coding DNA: TGTGCCAGCAGCTCACTGCCGGGACAGGGGTTTAATCAGCCCCAGCATTTT. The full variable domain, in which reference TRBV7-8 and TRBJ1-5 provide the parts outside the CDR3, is GAGVSQSPRYKVAKRGQDVALRCDPISGHVSLFWYQQALGQGPEFLTYFQNEAQLDKSGLPSDRFFAERPEGSVSTLKIQRTQQEDSAVYLCASSSLPGQGFNQPQHFGDGTRLSIL.